Sequencing of this T cell receptor beta chain was carried out in a study of T-cell memory formation after mild COVID-19. The length of the CDR3 is 13 residues. Germline V gene lookup returns CDR1 LNHDA and CDR2 SQIVND (reference sequence). V was pared by 1 base and J by 3 bases, with 6 bases between. One entry per CDR3 protein results from TCRdb running MiXCR on the 5' RACE reads. The data contain 350,000 or so distinct CDR3 sequences, 10% to 15% of them singletons. This clonotype has just a few counts. The chain has TRBV19 and TRBJ2-5; D is ambiguous. The material sequenced was PBMCs or a T cell subset sorted from them (not recorded which). The sequence was collected from a man aged 18 to 30 who had mild COVID-19 (a few samples of this study predate the infection). Cell type and time point are not known. The CDR3 nucleotides read TGTGCCAGTAGTATAGTGGCGGAAGAGACCCAGTACTTC. Encoded protein: CASSIVAEETQYF.